The 10 T cell receptor beta chains given below trace back to one sample, sequenced in a study of T cell repertoires in cytomegalovirus infection. The antigens for these receptors are not known. TCRdb called the reads again in MiXCR, with one record for every CDR3 protein. The table includes 550,000 to 850,000 distinct CDR3 sequences, around 30% detected once. This specimen was cultured PBMCs, taken from culture after CMV antigen stimulation. Every receptor here comes from a human donor in good health (CMV status not recorded). Some clones in this sample may be carry-over from other donors' samples.

The chain carries TRBV5-1 and TRBJ2-1; D is unclear. V was cut by 0 bases and J by 7 bases, with 8 bases left in between. The CDR3 runs 13 residues. CDR1 SGHRS and CDR2 YFSETQ come from the germline V gene. CDR3 sequence: CASSLDWQNEQFF. CDR3 in DNA: TGCGCCAGCAGCTTGGATTGGCAAAATGAGCAGTTCTTC.

The genes are TRBV29-1 and TRBJ1-2; 10 positions agree with TRBD1. In germline, CDR1 is SQVTM, CDR2 ANQGSEA. The CDR3 has 13 amino acids. V shed 5 bases, J shed 7 bases, and the junction held 7 bases outside the gene matches. CDR3 in amino acids: CSVPGTGVSGYTF. The CDR3 bases are TGCAGCGTTCCCGGGACAGGGGTCTCTGGCTACACCTTC.

This sequence joins TRBV19 and TRBJ1-5, with D unresolved. The CDR3 is 14 amino acids. V lost 2 bases, J lost 7 bases, and 12 bases lay in between. CDR1 is LNHDA and CDR2 is SQIVND in the germline V gene (reference sequence). The CDR3 sequence: CASSIRLRNQPQHF. As DNA, the CDR3 is TGTGCCAGTAGTATAAGGTTACGAAACCAGCCCCAGCATTTT.

The chain uses TRBV20-1 and TRBJ2-7; the D gene is possibly TRBD2 (6 bases). CDR1 and CDR2 from the germline V gene are DFQATT and SNEGSKA (reference sequence). The CDR3 runs 13 residues. V was cut by 5 bases and J by 4 bases, with 15 bases left in between. The CDR3 DNA reads TGCAGTGCTCACCCGGGACTCACTTACGAGCAGTACTTC. It translates to CSAHPGLTYEQYF.

The V call is TRBV12-3 or TRBV12-4, the J call TRBJ2-7, with D possibly being TRBD1 (6 bases). V was shortened by 6 bases and J by 3 bases, with 18 bases between the two germline ends. The CDR3 runs 15 residues. The CDR3 DNA follows: TGTGCCAGCAGCCCGAATGAACAGGGTCTCTACGAGCAGTACTTC. Translated, it gives CASSPNEQGLYEQYF.

For this clonotype: A single base separates this from a much larger clone, so it may be a read error. V is TRBV15 and J is TRBJ2-7; TRBD1 might be the D (6 bases). CDR1 and CDR2 (germline): LNHNV, YYDKDF (reference sequence). The CDR3 totals 13 residues. V was cut by 4 bases and J by 1 base, with 8 bases left in between. In nucleotides, the CDR3 is TGTGCCACCAGCAAGGACAGATCCTACGAGCAGTACTTC. Translation gives CATSKDRSYEQYF.

The gene calls are TRBV12-3 or TRBV12-4 and TRBJ1-3, with a weak D call TRBD1 (6 bases). The CDR3 contains 15 residues. V was trimmed by 8 bases and J by 0 bases, leaving 14 bases between them. Written as DNA, the CDR3 is TGTGCCAGCGGGGGGCTTACTAGCTCTGGAAACACCATATATTTT. Amino acids: CASGGLTSSGNTIYF.

This clonotype was seen once. The chain carries TRBV10-3 and TRBJ1-3; TRBD1 aligns across 8 bases. The CDR3 loop spans 16 amino acids. The junction had 5 bases not matched to a gene; V was cut back by 2 bases and J by 2 bases. Germline-derived CDR1 and CDR2 are ENHRY and SYGVKD. The CDR3 loop reads CAISETGGRAGNTIYF. CDR3 bases: TGTGCCATCAGTGAGACAGGGGGTCGGGCTGGAAACACCATATATTTT.

This clonotype appeared a few times. V usage is TRBV7-8 and J usage is TRBJ2-1; 9 bases are shared with TRBD2. Per germline, CDR1 SGHVS and CDR2 FQNEAQ. The CDR3 sequence is 14 residues long. V shed 11 bases and J 4 bases; nucleotides not matched to a gene: 9. As DNA, the CDR3 is TGTGCCGCGGGAGGGGGACTAGCTTACAATGAGCAGTTCTTC. It is translated as CAAGGGLAYNEQFF.

This clonotype came up a few times. This chain joins TRBV6-2 or TRBV6-3 and TRBJ1-6; D gene ambiguous. The CDR3 sequence is 15 residues long. V dropped 1 base and J dropped 9 bases, with 13 bases sitting between them. CDR1 and CDR2 from the germline V gene are MNHEY and SVGEGT. In DNA, the CDR3 is TGTGCCAGCAGTTACTACGCGGGCCGCGCTTCACCCCTCCACTTT. As protein: CASSYYAGRASPLHF.